These T cell receptor beta chains were read from a single sample in a study of CD8 T cells in ankylosing spondylitis. Via MiXCR, TCRdb re-called the 5' RACE reads, giving one row per CDR3 protein. The profile covers under 250,000 distinct CDR3 sequences, with over 7% appearing a single time and 4.8% taken by the ten largest. The source material was blood, either unsorted or a sorted T cell fraction (not recorded which). These receptors all come from a female donor with ankylosing spondylitis or in good health (not recorded which). Each CDR3 is given with its conserved first and last residue. Fields, in order: V gene, clone size, J gene, D gene, CDR3 DNA, CDR3 protein. D genes are given only for firm matches. Expanded clones get a size class; other rows say once, few or many, or leave the size out.

v_gene: TRBV20-1; abundance: few; j_gene: TRBJ1-1; d_gene: NA; CDR3nt: TGCAGTGCTACTAATTATTGGCAGGGGTCGACCTCCAACACTGAAGCTTTCTTT; CDR3aa: CSATNYWQGSTSNTEAFF
v_gene: TRBV29-1; abundance: many; j_gene: TRBJ1-1; d_gene: NA; CDR3nt: TGCAGCGCCGGGGCGAGGGGTGGGGGTCCTGAAGCTTTCTTT; CDR3aa: CSAGARGGGPEAFF
v_gene: TRBV18; abundance: NA; j_gene: TRBJ2-5; d_gene: NA; CDR3nt: TGTGCCAGCTCACCAGAGGAGGGAGAGACCCAGTACTTC; CDR3aa: CASSPEEGETQYF
v_gene: TRBV6-5; abundance: many; j_gene: TRBJ2-1; d_gene: NA; CDR3nt: TGTGCCAGCAGTCACAGGGCCAATGAGCAGTTCTTC; CDR3aa: CASSHRANEQFF
v_gene: TRBV7-9; abundance: NA; j_gene: TRBJ2-5; d_gene: NA; CDR3nt: TGTGCCAGCAGCTTAAGGGAGCAAGAGACCCAGTACTTC; CDR3aa: CASSLREQETQYF
v_gene: TRBV7-9; abundance: NA; j_gene: TRBJ1-2; d_gene: NA; CDR3nt: TGTGCCAGCAGCACGGGGGTTTGGGATGGCTACACCTTC; CDR3aa: CASSTGVWDGYTF
v_gene: TRBV18; abundance: NA; j_gene: TRBJ1-6; d_gene: NA; CDR3nt: TGTGCCAGCCCTCCTAATACCAATTCACCCCTCCACTTT; CDR3aa: CASPPNTNSPLHF
v_gene: TRBV6-1; abundance: few; j_gene: TRBJ2-7; d_gene: NA; CDR3nt: TGTGCCAGCAGTCCGGGACTGATTTCCTACGAGCAGTACTTC; CDR3aa: CASSPGLISYEQYF
v_gene: TRBV9; abundance: many; j_gene: TRBJ2-7; d_gene: TRBD2; CDR3nt: TGTGCCAGCAGCCGGGGGGGCTTAAATGGCTACGAGCAGTACTTC; CDR3aa: CASSRGGLNGYEQYF
v_gene: TRBV20-1; abundance: many; j_gene: TRBJ2-7; d_gene: NA; CDR3nt: TGCAGTGCATCTGACCGGGACACGCTCTCCTACGAGCAGTACTTC; CDR3aa: CSASDRDTLSYEQYF
v_gene: TRBV11-2; abundance: many; j_gene: TRBJ1-1; d_gene: NA; CDR3nt: TGTGCCAGCAGCTTGATTTCGGGACCTAAAGCTTTCTTT; CDR3aa: CASSLISGPKAFF
v_gene: TRBV5-6; abundance: many; j_gene: TRBJ2-1; d_gene: NA; CDR3nt: TGTGCCAGCAGCTTCGGGACCGCCAATGAGCAGTTCTTC; CDR3aa: CASSFGTANEQFF
v_gene: TRBV6-1; abundance: many; j_gene: TRBJ2-7; d_gene: NA; CDR3nt: TGTGCCAGCAATGGAAACGAGCAGTACTTC; CDR3aa: CASNGNEQYF
v_gene: TRBV20-1; abundance: many; j_gene: TRBJ2-7; d_gene: TRBD2; CDR3nt: TGCAGTTCCCCGGGGGGGACCGAGCAGTACTTC; CDR3aa: CSSPGGTEQYF
v_gene: TRBV6-5; abundance: many; j_gene: TRBJ2-3; d_gene: TRBD2; CDR3nt: TGTGCCAGCAGTTACCTCATAGCGGGAGGAGACACAGATACGCAGTATTTT; CDR3aa: CASSYLIAGGDTDTQYF
v_gene: TRBV20-1; abundance: many; j_gene: TRBJ1-4; d_gene: NA; CDR3nt: TGCAGTGCCACATCAGGGGTGGTTGAAAAACTGTTTTTT; CDR3aa: CSATSGVVEKLFF
v_gene: TRBV5-1; abundance: few; j_gene: TRBJ1-1; d_gene: NA; CDR3nt: TGCGCCAGCGCCCTACACGACTCGTGGGACACTGAAGCTTTCTTT; CDR3aa: CASALHDSWDTEAFF
v_gene: TRBV2; abundance: few; j_gene: TRBJ2-7; d_gene: NA; CDR3nt: TGTGCCAGCAGTGTAATACCGGACGAGCAGTACTTC; CDR3aa: CASSVIPDEQYF
v_gene: TRBV7-6; abundance: few; j_gene: TRBJ2-1; d_gene: TRBD2; CDR3nt: TGTGCCAGCAGCTTAGGCATTAGCGGGTCCTACAATGAGCAGTTCTTC; CDR3aa: CASSLGISGSYNEQFF
v_gene: TRBV20-1; abundance: many; j_gene: TRBJ1-1; d_gene: TRBD1; CDR3nt: TGCAGTGCAGCACGGACAGGGGACACTGAAGCTTTCTTT; CDR3aa: CSAARTGDTEAFF
v_gene: TRBV20-1; abundance: many; j_gene: TRBJ1-1; d_gene: NA; CDR3nt: TGCAGTGCTAACAAGGGGGGCATGAACACTGAAGCTTTCTTT; CDR3aa: CSANKGGMNTEAFF
v_gene: TRBV12-3/TRBV12-4; abundance: many; j_gene: TRBJ2-7; d_gene: NA; CDR3nt: TGTGCCAGCAGCCCTACATACTACGAGCAGTACTTC; CDR3aa: CASSPTYYEQYF
v_gene: TRBV6-5; abundance: many; j_gene: TRBJ2-5; d_gene: TRBD2; CDR3nt: TGTGCCAGCAGTTCCCCGGGACTAGTTGGCTTCGAGACCCAGTACTTC; CDR3aa: CASSSPGLVGFETQYF
v_gene: TRBV7-8; abundance: many; j_gene: TRBJ2-1; d_gene: TRBD2; CDR3nt: TGTGCCAGCAGCTTTTGGACTAGCGCCTACAATGAGCAGTTCTTC; CDR3aa: CASSFWTSAYNEQFF
v_gene: TRBV6-4; abundance: many; j_gene: TRBJ2-2; d_gene: TRBD1; CDR3nt: TGTGCCAGCAGCCCCGGACAGGGAAGGGACACCGGGGAGCTGTTTTTT; CDR3aa: CASSPGQGRDTGELFF
v_gene: TRBV5-3; abundance: NA; j_gene: TRBJ2-1; d_gene: TRBD1; CDR3nt: TGTGCCAGAAGGGCCGACAGGGTAAACAATGAGCAGTTCTTC; CDR3aa: CARRADRVNNEQFF
v_gene: TRBV5-1; abundance: many; j_gene: TRBJ1-5; d_gene: NA; CDR3nt: TGCGCCAGCAGCTTGGATGGGGCGCGGAGCAATCAGCCCCAGCATTTT; CDR3aa: CASSLDGARSNQPQHF
v_gene: TRBV28; abundance: many; j_gene: TRBJ2-2; d_gene: NA; CDR3nt: TGTGCCAGCAGTTTACCCAGGTACACCGGGGAGCTGTTTTTT; CDR3aa: CASSLPRYTGELFF